This T cell receptor (beta chain) was identified during a study of T-cell memory formation after mild COVID-19 (dated by TCRdb to 2020 to 2023). With regard to the full study: TCR sequence clusters from the two donors were found to be largely donor specific. Two young, previously healthy adult volunteers, one female and one male, were included in the cohort. T-cell clones expanding and contracting after mild COVID-19 in a couple of donors were tracked by longitudinal TCRalpha and TCRbeta repertoire sequencing.

This clonotype was observed a handful of times. What antigen it recognizes has not been identified. Base-call qualities are not available, and no considerably larger clone is one nucleotide away. Ficoll-Paque density gradient centrifugation was used to isolate PBMCs. TCRdb lists the instrument as Illumina NovaSeq 6000. TCRalpha and TCRbeta cDNA libraries were built by 5'RACE with constant-segment primers, adding sample barcodes and unique molecular identifiers. RNA was extracted from every sample with Trizol reagent. Libraries were amplified in two PCR steps, with a second sample barcode and Illumina TruSeq adapters added in the second step. The libraries were sequenced on an Illumina NovaSeq using 2 x 150 bp paired-end reads. Per the original workflow: With migec v1.2.7, reads were demultiplexed and then collapsed into UMI-guided consensus sequences. Using mixcr v2.1.11, UMI consensuses were aligned to TRA and TRB V and J templates and then assembled into clonotypes. Clonotypes were classified as expanded or contracted when called significant by both edgeR and NoisET, with noise models trained on biological replicates. For edgeR calls, the thresholds were a false discovery rate-adjusted p below 0.01 and a log2 fold-change of 1. As an exploratory analysis of dynamics, max-normalized trajectories of the 1000 most abundant clonotypes were examined with PCA combined with hierarchical clustering. Separately sequenced CD4+ and CD8+ repertoires were used to assign the CD4 or CD8 phenotype of responding clones. The public reads were reprocessed in TCRdb via fastp at Q25 and MiXCR, keeping in-frame beta chains. Each CDR3 protein gets just one entry, which takes the most common genes and DNA from the rows behind it. TCRdb's processing, not the authors', yielded these V and J calls. The sample data list 240,000 or so distinct CDR3 sequences, and approximately 9% of these were observed just once. Roughly a fifth of the sample goes to the ten largest clones.

Beyond this particular receptor, the publication reports: Contracting CD4+ clones appeared mostly in the CM and EM memory subsets, whereas CD8+ clones were enriched in EMRA. Some responding clones were detected in pre-infection memory, suggesting pre-existing cross-reactive memory T cells joined the SARS-CoV-2 response. The second-wave clones that peaked on day 37 were not confirmed to be SARS-CoV-2 specific. Only two mild cases were covered by the study, and larger cohorts that include severe cases with pre-infection samples were considered necessary. From day 15 to 85, contracting clones showed balanced CD4/CD8 phenotypes, whereas a second wave of clones that expanded from day 15 to 37 leaned towards CD4+.

This TCR was recovered from a man younger than 35 who had mild COVID-19 (a few samples of this study predate the infection). The sample titles of this study are shuffled in the database, so cell type and time point are left out; the donor was told from shared clones. The sample consisted of PBMCs or a T cell subset sorted from them (not recorded which).

CDR3 region: CSAVGTDQETQYF. The sequenced DNA is TGCAGCGCCGTCGGGACGGACCAAGAGACCCAGTACTTC. The sequence links TRBV29-1 to TRBJ2-5, with the D call perhaps TRBD1 or TRBD2, as 5 bases match in each case. V is reduced by 7 bases and J by 0 bases, leaving a spacing of 12 bases between them. CDR1 and CDR2, per the germline V gene, are SQVTM and ANQGSEA. The CDR3 sequence holds 13 residues, the cysteine and phenylalanine included. Only CDR3 DNA is held: 39 bases, read in frame from base 1.